This TCR beta chain was captured by sequencing in a study of T cells in Graves' hyperthyroidism and ophthalmopathy. TCR beta CDR3 regions were amplified from RNA transcripts. First-round RT-PCR of the TCR CDR3 relied on the HTBI primer set. TCRdb fed the multiplex PCR reads into MiXCR, producing one record per CDR3 protein. Seen here are 280,000 or so distinct CDR3 sequences, 20% to 30% observed once, and the top ten hold about 25%. This CDR3 has 16 residues. The V gene end was trimmed by 5 bases and the J gene end by 5 bases; junction bases not matched to a gene: 10. Germline CDR1 is MDHEN and CDR2 is SYDVKM. Patients showing uncontrolled infection, other autoimmune disease, pregnancy or lactation were ineligible. Note on this clonotype: Its antigen remains unknown.

Study-wide findings and caveats: Researchers report that a 13 V-J model separated ophthalmopathy from stable hyperthyroidism.

The clonotype was recovered from a man aged 40-50 years with Graves' hyperthyroidism that later progressed to Graves' ophthalmopathy. Sequencing used blood. The J gene is TRBJ2-5, the V gene TRBV28; 11 bases agree with TRBD2. In DNA form, the CDR3 reads TGTGCCAGCAGTAACCAAGGTAGCGGGAGGGATGAGACCCAGTACTTC. This translates into CASSNQGSGRDETQYF.